The text below deals with one T cell receptor beta chain. Its antigen is not known. These data originate in a study of monozygotic twins with inflammatory bowel disease. A 2.5 ml blood sample was drawn per donor. Findings and limits, study-wide: The results supported no single strong signal or clonotype associated with IBD. Added variability in patient repertoires may stem from differing immunosuppressive treatments.

This CDR3 is built from 16 residues. The team made cDNA by running eight separate reactions for each sample. Each CDR3 protein gets one entry in TCRdb, which reprocessed the 5' RACE reads and gives no DNA. The sample includes approximately 400,000 distinct CDR3 sequences. The TCR originated in a human donor with ulcerative colitis or Crohn's disease, or a healthy co-twin of an affected twin (not recorded which). The chain links TRBV12-3 or TRBV12-4 to TRBJ2-1; the TRBD2 assignment by TCRdb is unverifiable without DNA. Sequencing was carried out using blood. CDR3 region: CASSPPKRGGSNEQFF.